Below are 10 T cell receptor beta chains sequenced from a single sample in a study of shared clonotypes between healthy human individuals. The naive CD8 subset, CD45RO-negative cells positively selected for CCR7, excluded terminally differentiated effector memory CD45RA+ cells. The method was immunoSEQ multiplex PCR; TCRdb's version includes in-frame clones alone and lacks a portion of them. The sample lists millions of clones, approximately 94% occurring once. The material sequenced was naive CD8+ T cells sorted from blood. These receptors were taken from a man between 18 and 35 years old in good health.

The V call is TRBV4-1, the J call TRBJ2-7, with D hard to call. CDR1 is MGHRA and CDR2 is YSYEKL in the germline V gene. This CDR3 is built from 13 residues. Deletions cut 5 bases from V and 2 bases from J, with 10 bases between. The CDR3 is CASSFPSAYEQYF. CDR3 nucleotides: TGCGCCAGCAGCTTCCCATCGGCCTACGAGCAGTACTTC.

This chain links TRBV6-6 with TRBJ1-1; D ambiguous. The V gene's germline CDR1 is MNHNY and CDR2 SVGAGI (reference sequence). The CDR3 has 11 residues. Between the trimmed V and J ends, which lost 10 bases and 0 bases, there was a span of 6 bases. CDR3 sequence (DNA): TGTGCCACTTGTATGAACACTGAAGCTTTCTTT. Translated, it gives CATCMNTEAFF.

This clone was observed a single time. The J gene is TRBJ2-4, the V gene TRBV4-3, with 7 bases lining up with TRBD1. V lost 2 bases to trimming and J lost 1 base; unmatched junction nucleotides: 2. This CDR3 has 15 residues. Germline loops: CDR1 LGHNA, CDR2 YSLEER. The CDR3 region is CASSQLTGAKNIQYF. CDR3 DNA: TGCGCCAGCAGCCAATTGACAGGGGCCAAAAACATTCAGTACTTC.

The chain uses TRBV15 and TRBJ2-5; the D gene could be TRBD1 or TRBD2 (5 bases each). Germline CDR1 LNHNV, CDR2 YYDKDF (reference sequence). The CDR3 has 16 amino acids. V lost 5 bases to trimming and J lost 2 bases, with 18 bases between them. In nucleotides, the CDR3 is TGTGCCACCAGCGGGACCCGGACGGTGATTCAAGAGACCCAGTACTTC. Protein sequence: CATSGTRTVIQETQYF.

The chain employs TRBV13 and TRBJ1-2; 10 bases align to TRBD1. Germline V gene sequence: CDR1 PRHDT, CDR2 FYEKMQ (reference sequence). J lost 3 bases, V lost 5 bases, and 6 bases had no gene match. The CDR3 consists of 15 residues. The CDR3 DNA is TGTGCCAGCAGCACCCGACAGGGGGCACACTATGGCTACACCTTC. As protein: CASSTRQGAHYGYTF.

Comment on this clone: Other DNA sequences of this sample code for an identical CDR3. The V and J genes are TRBV7-9 and TRBJ2-7; D is undetermined. Between the trimmed V and J ends, which lost 3 bases and 5 bases, there was a span of 8 bases. There are 12 residues in the CDR3. Germline V gene sequence: CDR1 SEHNR, CDR2 FQNEAQ (reference sequence). This CDR3 reads CASSLGADEQYF. The CDR3 DNA is TGTGCCAGCAGCTTGGGCGCGGACGAGCAGTACTTC.

With respect to this clone: The sample holds other DNA sequences that translate to the same CDR3. The chain carries TRBV5-4 and TRBJ2-7, with unresolved D. From germline, CDR1 is SGHNT and CDR2 YYREEE (reference sequence). The CDR3 is made up of 12 amino acids. V shed 0 bases and J shed 5 bases, with 6 bases lying between them. The CDR3 loop is CASSLAPDEQYF. The CDR3 DNA reads as TGTGCCAGCAGCTTGGCCCCCGACGAGCAGTACTTC.

This clone was observed once. The chain has TRBV14 and TRBJ2-7; TRBD2 matches at 11 bases. CDR1 SGHDN and CDR2 FVKESK come from the germline V gene. V lost 4 bases and J lost 3; bases outside the gene matches: 11. The CDR3 totals 17 residues. The CDR3 here is CASSRILAGGTYYEQYF. CDR3 in DNA: TGTGCCAGCAGCCGGATTCTAGCGGGGGGAACCTACTACGAGCAGTACTTC. Drawing the rest from reference TRBV14 and TRBJ2-7, the complete variable domain is EAGVTQFPSHSVIEKGQTVTLRCDPISGHDNLYWYRRVMGKEIKFLLHFVKESKQDESGMPNNRFLAERTGGTYSTLKVQPAELEDSGVYFCASSRILAGGTYYEQYFGPGTRLTVT.

This sequence joins TRBV4-1 and TRBJ1-3; D unresolved. CDR3 size: 16 residues. Germline CDR1 MGHRA, CDR2 YSYEKL. V was shortened by 3 bases and J by 0 bases, with 12 bases between the two germline ends. The CDR3 region has the DNA TGCGCCAGCAGCCACGGGGAGACGGTCTCTGGAAACACCATATATTTT. This sequence encodes CASSHGETVSGNTIYF.

For this clone: The same CDR3 can be traced to other DNA sequences in this sample. V is TRBV7-9 and J is TRBJ2-2, with 11 nucleotides matching TRBD1. The V segment lost 4 bases and the J segment 4 bases; nucleotides outside the gene matches: 2. Germline CDR1 reads SEHNR; CDR2 reads FQNEAQ (reference sequence). The CDR3 runs 15 residues. This CDR3 reads CASSSGTGGTGELFF. The CDR3 DNA is TGTGCCAGCAGCTCTGGGACAGGGGGCACCGGGGAGCTGTTTTTT.